The following is a TCR beta chain sequence with its context. This receptor's antigen is unknown. Base qualities are not at hand, and no much larger clone is one base apart. Including cysteine and phenylalanine, the CDR3 has 17 amino acids. The DNA shown is the 51-base CDR3, in frame from base 1. Looking up the germline V gene yields CDR1 SNHLY and CDR2 FYNNEI. V is trimmed back by 3 bases and J by 0 bases, and the junction contains 3 bases that no gene match accounts for. The data belong to a study of early T cells in non-severe SARS-CoV-2 infection (dated by TCRdb to the early 2020s). Background on the whole study: Because TCR sequencing relied on bulk RNA taken from unsorted whole blood, pairing of alpha and beta chains was not possible.

Library preparation used 5' RACE. Sequencing took place on a NextSeq 500. Unique molecular identifiers were attached to individual cDNA molecules in the TCR library protocol so that sequencing error and PCR bias could be corrected. Sequencing covered both TCR alpha and beta chains, and within each sample the abundances of alpha and beta sequences were tightly co-correlated. The paper's processing steps were these. Decombinator V4 was used to annotate TCR sequences for V gene, J gene and CDR3. TCRs were defined as expanded if a significant change between any two time points was detected under a Poisson model with p below 0.0001. TCR abundances were normalised to the total number of TCRs sequenced in each sample and reported as counts per million. MAIT TCRs were defined by TRAV1-2 paired with TRAJ12, TRAJ20 or TRAJ33, and iNKT TCRs by TRAV10 paired with TRAJ18. VDJdb, accessed 1 November 2021, was searched for CMV, EBV and SARS-CoV-2 annotated TCRs, excluding TCRs annotated for multiple antigens. Starting from the raw public reads, TCRdb applied fastp trimming at Q25, assembled clones with MiXCR and retained in-frame beta chains. Entries are consolidated by CDR3 protein sequence, retaining the most common genes and DNA. The V and J calls were not made by the authors but by TCRdb's processing. The sample table contains about 22,000 distinct CDR3 sequences; only one count was recorded for about 3.8% of them. Roughly 5.5% of the sample goes to the ten largest clones.

A case-control design nested within a healthcare worker cohort in London, UK, was used, with weekly nasopharyngeal swab PCR tests and blood sampling performed. Healthcare workers were enrolled in the week of the UK lockdown, from 23 to 31 March 2020, and were followed every week for up to roughly 16 weeks. On the study overall, not on this receptor specifically: VDJdb matching was skewed toward anti-spike CD8 responses and likely underestimated virus-specific expansions, missing private and CD4 specificities.

Recombination joined TRBV2 with TRBJ2-2; 11 of the junction bases match TRBD1. This sequence originates from an adult who was a healthcare worker with PCR-confirmed SARS-CoV-2 infection or an uninfected control (not recorded which). The sample consisted of whole blood. The DNA sequence reads TGTGCCAGCAGTGAGGACAGGGGGCACGCGAACACCGGGGAGCTGTTTTTT. It codes for CASSEDRGHANTGELFF.